A selection of T cell receptor beta chains follows, all from one sample in a study of regulatory T cells in long-lasting Graves disease. TCRdb used MiXCR to reprocess the multiplex PCR reads, holding one entry per CDR3 protein. The sample lists around 250,000 distinct CDR3 sequences; roughly 18% were seen once. These data were also reused for a study on T cells in Graves' hyperthyroidism and ophthalmopathy.

The sample in question was peripheral blood mononuclear cells (PBMCs), obtained at new diagnosis, from a patient treated with antithyroid drugs. The receptors here all came from a woman aged 25 to 45 with Graves disease. Both conserved end residues are part of each CDR3. A D gene is named only where the DNA matches it firmly. Clone size is given for some rows only: seen once, a few or many times, or a class if the clone is expanded.

CDR3 protein	CDR3 DNA	V gene	D gene	J gene	clone size
CASSVGQAGRTDTQYF	TGTGCCAGCAGCGTAGGACAAGCGGGGCGCACAGATACGCAGTATTTT	TRBV9	TRBD2	TRBJ2-3	many
CASSSVRGAYNEQFF	TGTGCCAGCAGCTCCGTACGGGGGGCCTACAATGAGCAGTTCTTC	TRBV5-5	TRBD2	TRBJ2-1	.
CASSRDGPTDTQYF	TGTGCCAGCAGCCGGGACGGGCCCACAGATACGCAGTATTTT	TRBV7-2	.	TRBJ2-3	many
CASSSWGGSFSAQYF	TGTGCCAGCAGTTCCTGGGGAGGGTCTTTCTCCGCGCAGTATTTT	TRBV6-2/TRBV6-3	TRBD2	TRBJ2-3	many
CASSEYSYTEAFF	TGTGCCAGCAGTGAATATTCTTACACTGAAGCTTTCTTT	TRBV6-1	.	TRBJ1-1	many
CASSETGAIYEQYF	TGCGCCAGCAGTGAGACAGGGGCAATCTACGAGCAGTACTTC	TRBV11-2	TRBD1	TRBJ2-7	.
CASRYQQETQYF	TGTGCCAGCAGATATCAGCAAGAGACCCAGTACTTC	TRBV2	.	TRBJ2-5	many
CASGTYYVRQPQHF	TGTGCTAGTGGTACTTACTATGTCAGGCAGCCCCAGCATTTT	TRBV12-5	.	TRBJ1-5	many
CASSASRDRGLYSNQPQHF	TGTGCCAGCAGCGCTAGCCGGGACAGGGGCCTTTATAGCAATCAGCCCCAGCATTTT	TRBV7-8	TRBD1	TRBJ1-5	many
CASSEKGNQPQHF	TGTGCCAGCAGTGAGAAAGGCAATCAGCCCCAGCATTTT	TRBV6-1	.	TRBJ1-5	.
CATSTAGADTEAFF	TGTGCCACCTCTACGGCAGGAGCGGACACTGAAGCTTTCTTT	TRBV6-1	.	TRBJ1-1	many
CSVEAGTGGYEQYF	TGCAGCGTTGAGGCCGGGACAGGTGGCTACGAGCAGTACTTC	TRBV29-1	TRBD1	TRBJ2-7	.
CASSLTAGINYNSPLHF	TGTGCCAGCAGCTTAACGGCGGGGATTAACTATAATTCACCCCTCCACTTT	TRBV7-3	.	TRBJ1-6	few
CASSYSTGGGYTF	TGTGCCAGCAGTTACTCGACAGGGGGAGGCTACACCTTC	TRBV6-5	TRBD1	TRBJ1-2	many
CASSLVGYEQFF	TGTGCCAGCAGCTTGGTGGGCTATGAGCAGTTCTTC	TRBV5-4	.	TRBJ2-1	many
CASRGSNEQFF	TGTGCCAGCCGGGGTTCTAATGAGCAGTTCTTC	TRBV7-9	.	TRBJ2-1	many
CASSRNLNTGELFF	TGCGCCAGCAGTAGAAATTTAAACACCGGGGAGCTGTTTTTT	TRBV5-1	.	TRBJ2-2	.
CASSILEGSPLHF	TGTGCCAGTAGTATTTTGGAGGGGTCACCCCTCCACTTT	TRBV19	.	TRBJ1-6	few
CASSRLADQETQYF	TGTGCCAGTAGTCGCCTAGCGGACCAAGAGACCCAGTACTTC	TRBV19	TRBD2	TRBJ2-5	.
CASSSRGGETQYF	TGTGCCAGCAGCTCCCGGGGCGGGGAGACCCAGTACTTC	TRBV5-1	.	TRBJ2-5	many
CASSLAPGELYNEQFF	TGCGCCAGCAGCTTGGCCCCAGGGGAACTCTACAATGAGCAGTTCTTC	TRBV5-1	.	TRBJ2-1	many